Sequencing of this TCR beta chain was carried out in a study of early T cells in non-severe SARS-CoV-2 infection. Study overall: Sequencing was performed on bulk RNA from unsorted whole blood, leaving chains unpaired.

Researchers attached unique molecular identifiers to individual cDNA molecules. One entry per CDR3 protein results from TCRdb running MiXCR on the 5' RACE reads. Of 70,000 to 85,000 distinct CDR3 sequences in the sample, 12% are singletons; the top ten hold around 4.3%. The CDR3 contains 15 residues. V was trimmed by 6 bases and J by 0 bases, leaving 12 bases between them. CDR1 is MDHEN, CDR2 SYDVKM, per germline. Study-wide results and limits: Using VDJdb, the matching emphasized anti-spike CD8 responses while missing private and CD4 specificities.

This clonotype was found many times. What it binds is unknown. The sequenced material came from whole blood. The source is an adult who was a healthcare worker with PCR-confirmed SARS-CoV-2 infection or an uninfected control (not recorded which). The rearrangement joins TRBV28 to TRBJ1-3; D remains unclear. This CDR3 is CASSRPEGSGNTIYF. The CDR3 DNA sequence: TGTGCCAGCAGCCGCCCGGAGGGCTCTGGAAACACCATATATTTT.